This TCR beta chain is from a study of CD8 T cells in ankylosing spondylitis. Overall study findings and caveats: Before this, some motif variants had been reported in reactive arthritis synovial fluid and blood. Significant enrichment of disease-linked clones was reported in matched ankylosing spondylitis synovial fluid. For ankylosing spondylitis blood, a TCR beta motif of fewer than 10 highly homologous variants appeared characteristic.

For TCR beta, libraries came from quantitative 5'-RACE with molecular barcodes. A single record per CDR3 protein comes from TCRdb applying MiXCR to the 5' RACE reads. The sample holds more than 650,000 distinct CDR3 sequences, 10% to 15% seen once. V was pared by 10 bases and J by 4 bases, with 13 bases of the junction left unmatched. The CDR3 is 15 residues long. From germline, CDR1 is MNHNS and CDR2 SASEGT. Remarks on this clonotype: Its antigen is currently unknown.

The sequence was obtained from a male donor with ankylosing spondylitis. This sequence joins TRBV6-1 and TRBJ1-5; 7 bases line up with TRBD1. Sequences were obtained from blood, either unsorted or a sorted T cell fraction (not recorded which). CDR3 amino acids: CAIRGPTGTNQPQHF. In DNA form, the CDR3 reads TGTGCCATCCGAGGCCCGACAGGGACGAATCAGCCCCAGCATTTT.